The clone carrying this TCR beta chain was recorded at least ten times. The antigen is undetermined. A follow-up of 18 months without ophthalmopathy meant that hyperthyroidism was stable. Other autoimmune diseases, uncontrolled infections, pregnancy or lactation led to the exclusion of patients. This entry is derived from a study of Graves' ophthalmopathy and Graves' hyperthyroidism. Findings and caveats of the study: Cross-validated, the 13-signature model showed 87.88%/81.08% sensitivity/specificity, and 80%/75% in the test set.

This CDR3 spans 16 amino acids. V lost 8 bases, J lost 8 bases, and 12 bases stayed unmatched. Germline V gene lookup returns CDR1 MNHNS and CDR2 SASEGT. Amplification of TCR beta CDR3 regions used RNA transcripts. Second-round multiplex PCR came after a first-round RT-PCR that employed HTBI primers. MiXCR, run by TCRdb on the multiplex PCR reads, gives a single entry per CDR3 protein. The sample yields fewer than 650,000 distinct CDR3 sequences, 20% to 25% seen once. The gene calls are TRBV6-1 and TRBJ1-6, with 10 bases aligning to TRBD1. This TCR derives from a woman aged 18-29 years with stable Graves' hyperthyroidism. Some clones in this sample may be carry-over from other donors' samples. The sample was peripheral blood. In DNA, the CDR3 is TGTGCCAGCGGACCACCGGGACAGGGGTCGTATTCACCCCTCCACTTT. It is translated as CASGPPGQGSYSPLHF.